A single sample gave rise to the 28 T cell receptor beta chains below, sequenced in a study of T cells in localized non-small cell lung cancer. Clones were read by immunoSEQ multiplex PCR, and TCRdb kept only the in-frame ones, dropping some. This sample has approximately 100,000 clones, with roughly 90% found just once. The specimen was PBMCs, collected before any cancer treatment. These receptors were obtained from a woman aged 35 to 70 with stage II squamous cell lung carcinoma.

Comments on this clone: The same CDR3 arises from other DNA sequences in this sample as well. This sequence joins TRBV28 and TRBJ1-5, with D maybe TRBD1 (6 bases). V was cut by 1 base and J by 0 bases, with 7 bases left in between. Germline V gene data show CDR1 as MDHEN and CDR2 as SYDVKM. This CDR3 has 15 amino acids. The CDR3 coding sequence is TGTGCCAGCAGTTTATTACAGGGTAGCAATCAGCCCCAGCATTTT. Protein sequence: CASSLLQGSNQPQHF. Full variable domain (remainder filled in from reference TRBV28 and TRBJ1-5): DVKVTQSSRYLVKRTGEKVFLECVQDMDHENMFWYRQDPGLGLRLIYFSYDVKMKEKGDIPEGYSVSREKKERFSLILESASTNQTSMYLCASSLLQGSNQPQHFGDGTRLSIL.

The V gene is TRBV2, the J gene TRBJ2-6, with 9 bases aligning to TRBD2. CDR1 and CDR2 from the germline V gene are SNHLY and FYNNEI. J gave up 0 bases and V 2 bases, and 14 bases lay outside the gene matches. The CDR3 totals 21 residues. The chain's CDR3 is CASSEQSPRLADFSGANVLTF. CDR3 coding DNA: TGTGCCAGCAGTGAACAATCCCCCCGACTAGCGGATTTCTCTGGGGCCAACGTCCTGACTTTC.

The chain uses TRBV9 and TRBJ1-2; D remains unclear. The length of the CDR3 is 14 residues. V lost 7 bases to trimming and J lost 6 bases, with 19 bases between them. Germline values: CDR1 SGDLS, CDR2 YYNGEE. The CDR3 sequence is CASFPGAGGNGYTF. DNA for the CDR3: TGTGCCAGCTTTCCCGGAGCGGGAGGCAATGGCTACACCTTC.

J is TRBJ1-5 and V is TRBV30; maybe TRBD1 (6 bases). This CDR3 region has 13 residues. Germline loops: CDR1 GTSNPN, CDR2 SVGIG (reference sequence). V lost 3 bases and J 5 bases, leaving 11 bases between the germline ends. CDR3 nucleotide sequence: TGTGCCTGGAGAGGGGGGTTCGATCAGCCCCAGCATTTT. The encoded protein is CAWRGGFDQPQHF.

The rearrangement links TRBV11-2 to TRBJ1-1, with D possibly being TRBD1 (6 bases). This CDR3 region has 18 residues. Trimming cost V 4 bases and J 4 bases, with 25 bases left between them. CDR1 is SGHAT, CDR2 FQNNGV, per germline. The CDR3 DNA reads as TGTGCCAGCAGCTCCCGCATCTTCGAAGGACAGATGGGCACTGAAGCTTTCTTT. This sequence encodes CASSSRIFEGQMGTEAFF.

The V call is TRBV18, the J call TRBJ2-7; 9 nucleotides line up with TRBD2. CDR3 length: 14 amino acids. V shed 2 bases and J 12 bases; nucleotides not matched to a gene: 11. Germline lookup yields CDR1 KGHSH and CDR2 LQKENI. CDR3 bases: TGTGCCAGCTCACCAGGGACTAGCCGGGAGTACGCGTACTTC. This encodes CASSPGTSREYAYF.

The chain combines TRBV2 with TRBJ2-3; D is possibly TRBD1 (5 bases). The V end lost 8 bases, the J end lost 4 bases, and 16 bases lay between the germline ends. This CDR3 region has 14 residues. The germline gives CDR1 SNHLY, CDR2 FYNNEI. This chain's CDR3 is CASGSGRAADTQYF. CDR3 nucleotide sequence: TGTGCCAGCGGGTCGGGCAGGGCGGCAGATACGCAGTATTTT.

The V gene is TRBV6-6, the J gene TRBJ2-3, with a weak D call TRBD1 (5 bases). Trimming took off 8 bases at V and 6 bases at J, with 12 bases between the two ends. This CDR3 is built from 12 residues. Germline V CDR1 and CDR2: MNHNY, SVGAGI (reference sequence). Written as DNA, the CDR3 is TGTGCCAGCCGCAGGGTAGGGGATACGCAGTATTTT. Encoded protein: CASRRVGDTQYF.

V is TRBV9 and J is TRBJ1-1; D may be TRBD1 (6 bases). Germline V gene sequence: CDR1 SGDLS, CDR2 YYNGEE. The CDR3 has 15 residues. Trimming shortened V by 3 bases and J by 4 bases, and 16 bases separated the two germline ends. The CDR3 sequence: CASSANRADSTEAFF. CDR3 nucleotides: TGTGCCAGCAGCGCGAACAGGGCGGATAGCACTGAAGCTTTCTTT.

For the CDR3, the DNA is TGCAGCGTTGAAGGTCACAGCAGCTACGAGCAGTACTTC. Translation gives CSVEGHSSYEQYF. The chain recombines TRBV29-1 with TRBJ2-7; D remains ambiguous. V was trimmed by 1 base and J by 3 bases, leaving 10 bases between them. This CDR3 comprises 13 residues. Germline V gene data show CDR1 as SQVTM and CDR2 as ANQGSEA.

The chain has TRBV5-6 and TRBJ2-7; D possibly corresponds to TRBD2 (6 bases). Germline V CDR1 and CDR2: SGHDT, YYEEEE. CDR3 size: 12 residues. Trimming took 4 bases from V and 6 from J, leaving 11 bases between them. The CDR3 sequence: CASSGGKIEQYF. In DNA form, the CDR3 reads TGTGCCAGCAGCGGAGGGAAGATCGAGCAGTACTTC.

The rearrangement links TRBV7-6 to TRBJ1-1; D is unresolved. With 1 base removed from V and 5 bases from J, the gap between germline ends came to 5 bases. The CDR3 loop spans 12 amino acids. Germline values: CDR1 SGHVS, CDR2 FNYEAQ. The CDR3: CASSLGSTEAFF. The CDR3 bases are TGTGCCAGCAGCTTAGGAAGTACTGAAGCTTTCTTT.

The chain links TRBV27 to TRBJ1-6; weak D call: TRBD1 (5 bases). Germline V gene sequence: CDR1 MNHEY, CDR2 SMNVEV (reference sequence). V gave up 0 bases and J gave up 5 bases, with 11 bases separating them. CDR3 length: 16 residues. The chain's CDR3 is CASSLSPTGNNSPLHF. The DNA for the CDR3 is TGTGCCAGCAGTTTATCCCCTACAGGAAATAATTCACCCCTCCACTTT.

V gene TRBV18 combines with J gene TRBJ2-7; D is perhaps TRBD1 (6 bases). Trimming took 2 bases from V and 3 from J, leaving 14 bases between them. The CDR3 has 15 residues. The germline V gene encodes CDR1 KGHSH and CDR2 LQKENI. CDR3 nucleotide sequence: TGTGCCAGCTCACCAGGACAGCCTCCGGGCTACGAGCAGTACTTC. Its translation is CASSPGQPPGYEQYF. Based on the CDR3 plus reference TRBV18 and TRBJ2-7, the full variable domain is NAGVMQNPRHLVRRRGQEARLRCSPMKGHSHVYWYRQLPEEGLKFMVYLQKENIIDESGMPKERFSAEFPKEGPSILRIQQVVRGDSAAYFCASSPGQPPGYEQYFGPGTRLTVT.

In its sample, this clone was seen once. This rearrangement joins TRBV6-5 to TRBJ1-2, with 7 positions matching TRBD1. CDR3 length: 13 residues. With V trimmed by 6 bases and J by 5 bases, 6 bases remained unmatched. In germline, CDR1 is MNHEY, CDR2 SVGAGI. This chain's CDR3 is CASRTLTGYGYTF. In nucleotides, the CDR3 is TGTGCCAGCAGGACCCTGACAGGGTATGGCTACACCTTC.

The chain employs TRBV18 and TRBJ1-1, with 9 bases that match TRBD1. V shed 3 bases, J shed 3 bases, and the junction held 8 bases outside the gene matches. The CDR3 length is 16 residues. From germline, CDR1 is KGHSH and CDR2 LQKENI. The CDR3 nucleotides read TGTGCCAGCTCACCCGTGGACAGGGGATTCGACACTGAAGCTTTCTTT. Residues: CASSPVDRGFDTEAFF.

This clone has a handful of counts. V usage is TRBV28 and J usage is TRBJ1-5; D perhaps matches TRBD1 (5 bases). This CDR3 spans 15 amino acids. Trimming took 3 bases from V and 6 from J, leaving 15 bases between them. Germline loops: CDR1 MDHEN, CDR2 SYDVKM. Written as DNA, the CDR3 is TGTGCCAGCAGTTTCTCGGGACCTCGGGGTCAGCCCCAGCATTTT. It codes for CASSFSGPRGQPQHF.

The chain employs TRBV29-1 and TRBJ2-3; no firm D call. Trimming stripped 4 bases from V and 3 bases from J, with 5 bases between. This CDR3 spans 11 amino acids. Germline CDR1 SQVTM, CDR2 ANQGSEA. The CDR3, as DNA: TGCAGCGTTGTACTGACAGATACGCAGTATTTT. The encoded protein is CSVVLTDTQYF.

The chain links TRBV2 to TRBJ1-2; the D gene is possibly TRBD1 (5 bases). The CDR3 length is 13 residues. V shed 6 bases and J shed 8 bases, with 16 bases lying between them. Germline V lookup: CDR1 SNHLY, CDR2 FYNNEI. The CDR3 sequence is CASRLGAHVGYTF. CDR3 coding DNA: TGTGCCAGCAGGCTTGGGGCACACGTCGGCTACACCTTC.

CDR3 DNA: TGTGCCAGCAGCTTGGAGGGACAGGACGTAGAGACCCAGTACTTC. Amino acids: CASSLEGQDVETQYF. The rearrangement links TRBV5-4 to TRBJ2-5, with 8 bases matching TRBD1. Germline CDR1 SGHNT, CDR2 YYREEE (reference sequence). Germline trimming cut 0 bases from V and 4 bases from J; bases unmatched to any gene: 5. CDR3 length equals 15 residues.

The CDR3 coding sequence is TGTGCCAGCAGTTTAACGCGGGACAGCCTCTCCTACGAGCAGTACTTC. The encoded protein is CASSLTRDSLSYEQYF. The rearrangement uses TRBV28 and TRBJ2-7; D perhaps matches TRBD1 (7 bases). CDR3 length: 16 amino acids. Deletions cut 2 bases from V and 0 bases from J, with 14 bases between. Per the germline V gene, CDR1 is MDHEN and CDR2 is SYDVKM.

The J gene is TRBJ2-2, the V gene TRBV9, with no clear D. The CDR3 is made up of 13 amino acids. V dropped 5 bases and J dropped 1 base, with 6 bases sitting between them. The germline V gene encodes CDR1 SGDLS and CDR2 YYNGEE. CDR3 bases: TGTGCCAGCAGGTCACAGAACACCGGGGAGCTGTTTTTT. It codes for CASRSQNTGELFF.

CDR3 DNA sequence: TGTGCCAGCGGGGGGGCTTTCTTT. Translated, it gives CASGGAFF. This chain joins TRBV6-1 and TRBJ1-1, with D possibly TRBD1 on 5 matching bases. CDR1 is MNHNS and CDR2 is SASEGT in the germline V gene. This CDR3 region has 8 residues. With 8 bases removed from V and 11 bases from J, the gap between germline ends came to 6 bases.

This clone was counted only a few times. The chain carries TRBV5-1 and TRBJ2-5; D might be TRBD1 (6 bases). CDR3 length equals 16 residues. Germline loops: CDR1 SGHRS, CDR2 YFSETQ. V lost 4 bases and J 2 bases, leaving 18 bases between the germline ends. CDR3 bases: TGCGCCAGCAGCCAAGACGGACAGTTTTTTCAAGAGACCCAGTACTTC. This gives the protein CASSQDGQFFQETQYF.

Here the CDR3 reads CAISELRGDPAIEQFF. As DNA, the CDR3 is TGTGCCATCAGTGAGTTGCGGGGTGACCCAGCAATTGAGCAGTTCTTC. The rearrangement uses TRBV10-3 and TRBJ2-1, with D perhaps matching TRBD2 (6 bases). The length of the CDR3 is 16 residues. CDR1 is ENHRY and CDR2 is SYGVKD in the germline V gene. V was cut by 1 base and J by 9 bases, with 19 bases left in between.

The J gene is TRBJ2-1, the V gene TRBV11-2; TRBD2 agrees at 14 bases. Germline assignment: CDR1 SGHAT and CDR2 FQNNGV. CDR3 length: 15 amino acids. Trimming at V came to 5 bases and at J to 7 bases, leaving 4 bases not matched to a gene. CDR3 in DNA: TGTGCCAGCAGCCCGACTAGCGGGAGGGGTAATGAGCAGTTCTTC. It yields the protein CASSPTSGRGNEQFF.

The chain uses TRBV11-3 and TRBJ1-2, with TRBD1 matching over 11 bases. The CDR3 runs to 15 residues. Germline V gene sequence: CDR1 SGHNT, CDR2 YENEEA. With V trimmed by 5 bases and J by 5 bases, 7 bases remained unmatched. This CDR3 is CASSRGQGAEYGYTF. The CDR3 bases are TGTGCCAGCAGCCGCGGACAGGGGGCGGAATATGGCTACACCTTC.

The DNA for the CDR3 is TGTGCCAGCAGTAATAGTCCCGGGGGAGAGACCCAGTACTTC. The encoded protein is CASSNSPGGETQYF. The chain couples TRBV2 to TRBJ2-5; maybe TRBD2 (6 bases). The CDR3 runs 14 residues. Germline V gene data show CDR1 as SNHLY and CDR2 as FYNNEI. The V end was cut by 5 bases, the J end by 4 bases, with 14 bases between.